A selection of T cell receptor beta chains follows, all from one sample in a study of human T cells and chemical hapten exposure. TCRdb fed the RACE reads into MiXCR, producing one record per CDR3 protein. The table records around 340,000 distinct CDR3 sequences, around 7% of them present only once. The input for sequencing was whole blood, taken in connection with sensitization to the hapten diphenylcyclopropenone (DPC). The receptors here all came from a woman aged 18-29 years with alopecia areata. Some clones in this sample may be carry-over from other donors' samples. Both conserved end residues are part of each CDR3. The D gene is left open where the match is weak. Only some rows state a clone size, as once, few, many or a class for expanded clones.

clone_size	v_call	j_call	d_call	cdr3_nt	cdr3_aa
few	TRBV20-1	TRBJ1-5	TRBD1	TGCAGTGCTAGGACAGGGGTACGTCAGCCCCAGCATTTT	CSARTGVRQPQHF
NA	TRBV11-2	TRBJ1-5	NA	TGTGCCAGCAGCTTAGATGGTAGGGGGGAGCAGCCCCAGCATTTT	CASSLDGRGEQPQHF
NA	TRBV20-1	TRBJ2-1	NA	TGCAGTGCCAGGCCCCTTCTATATGAACACAATGAGCAGTTCTTC	CSARPLLYEHNEQFF
NA	TRBV6-6	TRBJ2-7	NA	TGTGCCAGCAGGGAGAACTACGAGCAGTACTTC	CASRENYEQYF
few	TRBV6-2/TRBV6-3	TRBJ2-3	TRBD2	TGTGCCAGCAGTTATCCCACGGGGGGAGTAGATACGCAGTATTTT	CASSYPTGGVDTQYF
many	TRBV6-2/TRBV6-3	TRBJ2-3	NA	TGTGCCAGCAGTTTCGACGGGCTCACAGATACGCAGTATTTT	CASSFDGLTDTQYF
NA	TRBV2	TRBJ1-2	NA	TGTGCCAGCAGTGAATTTCGTGGGCAGGGCGATGGCTACACCTTC	CASSEFRGQGDGYTF
many	TRBV4-3	TRBJ2-7	NA	TGCGCCAGCAGCCAAGAGGCCAGGGGCGAGCAGTACTTC	CASSQEARGEQYF
NA	TRBV6-2/TRBV6-3	TRBJ2-1	NA	TGTGCCAGCAGTTATCGTCCTGGGTTTACGAGCTCCTACAATGAGCAGTTCTTC	CASSYRPGFTSSYNEQFF
few	TRBV12-3/TRBV12-4	TRBJ1-5	NA	TGTGCCAGCAGTTCCCTTGTTGTAGCCCAGCATTTT	CASSSLVVAQHF
NA	TRBV7-2	TRBJ1-2	NA	TGTGCCAGCAGCTTAGTATCGGATTTTTATGGCTACACCTTC	CASSLVSDFYGYTF
many	TRBV4-1	TRBJ2-3	NA	TGCGCCAGCAGACCTTTCAAAGGGCGAGCCACAGATACGCAGTATTTT	CASRPFKGRATDTQYF
few	TRBV4-2	TRBJ2-7	TRBD2	TGTGCCAGCAGCCAACCCGGCACTAGCGATCGGGAGCAGTACTTC	CASSQPGTSDREQYF
many	TRBV29-1	TRBJ2-1	NA	TGCAGCGTTGAAGGGACAATCAGAAATGAGCAGTTCTTC	CSVEGTIRNEQFF
NA	TRBV6-2/TRBV6-3	TRBJ2-3	NA	TGTGCCAGTGGGGGACTCGTAGCTAGCACAGATACGCAGTATTTT	CASGGLVASTDTQYF
NA	TRBV4-3	TRBJ2-3	TRBD2	TGCGCCAGCAGCCAAGATTATATCCTTAGCGGGGGGGCAGATACGCAGTATTTT	CASSQDYILSGGADTQYF
few	TRBV4-1	TRBJ2-3	TRBD2	TGCGCCAGCAGCAAACGGCTAACGGGGGGACCTACTAGCACAGATACGCAGTATTTT	CASSKRLTGGPTSTDTQYF
NA	TRBV27	TRBJ1-6	NA	TGTGCCAGCACCAACCGGGCCAACTCACCCCTCCACTTT	CASTNRANSPLHF
many	TRBV20-1	TRBJ2-7	NA	TGCAGTGCTAGAGTAGCGGACTACGAGCAGTACTTC	CSARVADYEQYF
many	TRBV20-1	TRBJ2-7	TRBD2	TGCAGTGCCGGACTAGCGGGGGGCTACGAGCAGTACTTC	CSAGLAGGYEQYF
NA	TRBV29-1	TRBJ2-7	NA	TGCAGCGTTATATGTGGCAGGAAAGCCTACGAGCAGTACTTC	CSVICGRKAYEQYF
NA	TRBV20-1	TRBJ1-1	NA	TGCAGTGCTAGAGACCACAGGGCCGGGACTGAAGCTTTCTTT	CSARDHRAGTEAFF
NA	TRBV25-1	TRBJ1-2	NA	TGTGCCAGCAGTGGGTTTTCTCGGGCAGGGATTCGTGGCTACACCTTC	CASSGFSRAGIRGYTF
NA	TRBV10-3	TRBJ1-5	NA	TGTGCCATCAGTGAGGGGAACAATCAGCCCCAGCATTTT	CAISEGNNQPQHF
many	TRBV7-8	TRBJ2-2	TRBD2	TGTGCCAGCGAGGGGAGGGGCGCCAATACCGGGGAGCTGTTTTTT	CASEGRGANTGELFF
NA	TRBV5-1	TRBJ1-1	NA	TGCGCCAGCAGCTGGTCGGACTTGAACACTGAAGCTTTCTTT	CASSWSDLNTEAFF
few	TRBV28	TRBJ1-2	TRBD1	TGTGCCAGCAGTTCAGGTGGGACAGGGGGGTATGGCTACACCTTC	CASSSGGTGGYGYTF
NA	TRBV4-3	TRBJ1-1	NA	TGCGCCAGCAGCCAAGGTCCGGATCGTGGGGAAACTGAAGCTTTCTTT	CASSQGPDRGETEAFF
NA	TRBV5-1	TRBJ1-2	NA	TGCGCCAGCAGCTTGACAACAGGTGACATGGGAGGCGGCTACACCTTC	CASSLTTGDMGGGYTF
NA	TRBV7-2	TRBJ1-5	NA	TGTGCCAGCAGCGTGACAGTAAGCAATCAGCCCCAGCATTTT	CASSVTVSNQPQHF
few	TRBV5-1	TRBJ2-2	TRBD2	TGCGCCAGCACCGAGGCGGGGGTCACCGGGGAGCTGTTTTTT	CASTEAGVTGELFF
many	TRBV6-2/TRBV6-3	TRBJ2-1	NA	TGTGCCAGCAGTACGGAGGGACAGTTCAATGAGCAGTTCTTC	CASSTEGQFNEQFF
few	TRBV7-9	TRBJ2-3	TRBD1	TGTGCCAGCAGCTATCGAGGACAGGGGGCGGGGAATACGCAGTATTTT	CASSYRGQGAGNTQYF
many	TRBV4-2	TRBJ2-7	NA	TGTGCCAGCAGCCAGGAGGCCGTAGAGAGCTCCTACGAGCAGTACTTC	CASSQEAVESSYEQYF
many	TRBV20-1	TRBJ2-3	NA	TGCAGTGCTAGTCCAGCGGATACGCAGTATTTT	CSASPADTQYF
many	TRBV5-6	TRBJ2-5	NA	TGTGCCAGCGTGAGGTTTCCGGGGAGCCAAGAGACCCAGTACTTC	CASVRFPGSQETQYF
few	TRBV20-1	TRBJ2-7	TRBD1	TGCAGTGCTGACAGGGGGCGAGGCGAGCAGTACTTC	CSADRGRGEQYF
many	TRBV4-1	TRBJ2-3	TRBD2	TGCGCCAGCAGCCAAGACAAATGGAGCGGGAGCCCAGATACGCAGTATTTT	CASSQDKWSGSPDTQYF
few	TRBV20-1	TRBJ1-2	NA	TGCAGTGCTGGAGAGAACCTACAGCCAGGGAACTATGGCTACACCTTC	CSAGENLQPGNYGYTF
NA	TRBV3-1	TRBJ2-2	NA	TGTGCCAGCAGCCCTTTTCTCCGCGCCACCGGGGAGCTGTTTTTT	CASSPFLRATGELFF
few	TRBV29-1	TRBJ1-2	NA	TGCAGCGTTGAATTGGATGGCTATGGCTACACCTTC	CSVELDGYGYTF
many	TRBV6-6	TRBJ2-2	TRBD1	TGTGCCAGCAGTGAACCGGGACAGTACACCGGGGAGCTGTTTTTT	CASSEPGQYTGELFF
many	TRBV2	TRBJ2-3	NA	TGTGCCAGCATGGGGCAGGGTGGCACAGATACGCAGTATTTT	CASMGQGGTDTQYF
many	TRBV5-4	TRBJ2-3	TRBD2	TGTGCCAGCAGCTTGGGGACTAGCGGGGCAGATACGCAGTATTTT	CASSLGTSGADTQYF
NA	TRBV7-3	TRBJ2-4	NA	TGTGCCAGCAGCCCCGGGATTGGGGAAGTTCAGTACTTC	CASSPGIGEVQYF
NA	TRBV7-8	TRBJ1-2	TRBD1	TGTGCCAGCAGCAGGACAGGAATCTATGGCTACACCTTC	CASSRTGIYGYTF
NA	TRBV20-1	TRBJ1-1	NA	TGCAGTGCTTACTCAGGCAGGGCGACTGAAGCTTTCTTT	CSAYSGRATEAFF
NA	TRBV20-1	TRBJ2-1	NA	TGCAGTGCCCACCGTTTAACGGATACCTACAATGAGCAGTTCTTC	CSAHRLTDTYNEQFF
NA	TRBV2	TRBJ1-4	NA	TGTGCCAGCAGTCCGGGGGGGCAGTACAATGAAAAACTGTTTTTT	CASSPGGQYNEKLFF
many	TRBV7-2	TRBJ2-1	NA	TGTGCCAGCAGCTTACGCGGGATGACGTACAATGAGCAGTTCTTC	CASSLRGMTYNEQFF
many	TRBV2	TRBJ2-6	NA	TGTGCCAGCCCGTCAGGGGCCGGGGCCAACGTCCTGACTTTC	CASPSGAGANVLTF
NA	TRBV10-3	TRBJ1-2	NA	TGTGCCATCAGTGAGACGCGGGGCCCTACCGTCTATGGCTACACCTTC	CAISETRGPTVYGYTF
NA	TRBV12-5	TRBJ2-1	NA	TGTGCTAGTGGGAGTAGTTCCTACAATGAGCAGTTCTTC	CASGSSSYNEQFF
many	TRBV6-2/TRBV6-3	TRBJ2-1	TRBD2	TGTGCCAGCAGCCCGGGACTAGCGGACTACAATGAGCAGTTCTTC	CASSPGLADYNEQFF
NA	TRBV7-3	TRBJ1-1	NA	TGTGCCAGCAGCTCCTTATCTGGGGCTGAAGCTTTCTTT	CASSSLSGAEAFF
few	TRBV2	TRBJ2-1	NA	TGTGCCAGCAGTGATCAGGGGACCTACAATGAGCAGTTCTTC	CASSDQGTYNEQFF
NA	TRBV25-1	TRBJ2-7	NA	TGTGCCAGCAGTGAAACTCTCGCGGGGGAGCAGTACTTC	CASSETLAGEQYF